This T cell receptor (beta chain) was sequenced for a study of T cells after yellow fever vaccination. TCRdb reanalysed the 5' RACE reads using MiXCR and keeps one entry per CDR3 protein. This sample has 240,000 or so distinct CDR3 sequences, with 6.9% found just once. CDR3 size: 12 residues. The V end was cut by 5 bases, the J end by 1 base, with 4 bases between. Germline V CDR1 and CDR2: SGHRS, YFSETQ. At least ten counts were recorded for this clonotype. Sequencing used CD4+ T cells sorted from PBMCs, obtained 15 days after the yellow fever booster vaccination. This TCR was recovered from a man aged 25 to 40 who received the YFV17D yellow fever vaccine. The chain couples TRBV5-1 to TRBJ2-1; D uncertain. The CDR3 here is CASRGSYNEQFF. In DNA form, the CDR3 reads TGCGCCAGCAGGGGGTCCTACAATGAGCAGTTCTTC.